The source of this TCR beta chain is a study of CD8 T cells in ankylosing spondylitis. V shed 2 bases, J shed 6 bases, and the junction held 3 bases outside the gene matches. The CDR3 contains 14 residues. Germline CDR1 ENHRY, CDR2 SYGVKD. TCRdb redid the calling of the 5' RACE reads with MiXCR, one entry per CDR3 protein. Here the sample spans approximately 300,000 distinct CDR3 sequences, less than 25% being singletons. The chain couples TRBV10-3 to TRBJ2-1, with TRBD1 matching over 8 bases. Sequencing was carried out using blood, either unsorted or a sorted T cell fraction (not recorded which). This TCR was recovered from a female donor with ankylosing spondylitis or in good health (not recorded which). The CDR3 bases are TGTGCCATCAGTGAGGACAGGGGAAGCAATGAGCAGTTCTTC. This translates into CAISEDRGSNEQFF.